The 21 T cell receptor beta chains below were found in one sample sequenced in a study of cytomegalovirus exposure and HLA in healthy donors (dated by TCRdb to about 2017). The library was generated by the immunoSEQ multiplex PCR assay. For the multiplex PCR, a mixture combining 60 forward primers for TCR Vbeta segments and 13 reverse primers for TCR Jbeta segments was used. TCRdb re-hosts the immuneACCESS table, in-frame sequences only. Its copies lack some clones; in the studies checked, an unresolved V gene accounts for under half of them, and the cause for the rest is not known. The sample yields some 150,000 clones; more than 7.5% were counted once. The ten largest account for less than 2% of the sample. The sequenced sample consisted of PBMCs. These receptors were collected from a man in his fifties in good health and CMV-seronegative.

In its sample, this clone was seen a few times. The chain couples TRBV2 to TRBJ1-6, with D possibly being TRBD1 (6 bases). Trimming shortened V by 3 bases and J by 5 bases, and 8 bases separated the two germline ends. CDR1 is SNHLY, CDR2 FYNNEI, per germline. The CDR3 covers 14 residues. This CDR3 is CASSDHRDNSPLHF. The CDR3 bases are TGTGCCAGCAGTGACCACAGGGATAATTCACCCCTCCACTTT.

This clone was detected only a few times. The J gene is TRBJ1-1, the V gene TRBV28, with D perhaps TRBD1 (5 bases). V was shortened by 3 bases and J by 1 base, with 12 bases between the two germline ends. The CDR3 sequence is 15 residues long. Germline V gene data show CDR1 as MDHEN and CDR2 as SYDVKM. CDR3 sequence: CASSFVGGGNTEAFF. In DNA, the CDR3 is TGTGCCAGCAGTTTCGTGGGGGGAGGGAACACTGAAGCTTTCTTT.

V gene TRBV10-3 combines with J gene TRBJ2-1; 14 bases map to TRBD2. With V trimmed by 4 bases and J by 7 bases, 3 bases remained unmatched. The CDR3 totals 15 residues. Per the germline V gene, CDR1 is ENHRY and CDR2 is SYGVKD. CDR3 sequence reads: CAISAGTSGSNEQFF. CDR3 bases: TGTGCCATCAGTGCCGGGACTAGCGGGAGTAATGAGCAGTTCTTC.

The chain is built from TRBV7-2 and TRBJ1-1; TRBD1 is a possible D gene (5 bases). CDR1 is SGHTA, CDR2 FQGNSA, per germline. The CDR3 runs 15 residues. V lost 5 bases to trimming and J lost 5 bases, with 18 bases between them. CDR3 amino acids: CASSPIPGVATEAFF. In DNA, the CDR3 is TGTGCCAGCAGCCCAATACCGGGGGTAGCAACTGAAGCTTTCTTT.

J is TRBJ1-2 and V is TRBV18, with D unclear. Germline CDR1 is KGHSH and CDR2 is LQKENI. The CDR3 spans 15 residues. The V end lost 0 bases, the J end lost 7 bases, and 15 bases lay between the germline ends. The CDR3 loop is CASSPPTHGTAGYTF. The CDR3 DNA reads as TGTGCCAGCTCACCACCGACTCATGGAACTGCTGGCTACACCTTC.

The rearrangement joins TRBV19 to TRBJ1-4; D possibly corresponds to TRBD1 (6 bases). Germline V lookup: CDR1 LNHDA, CDR2 SQIVND (reference sequence). Trimming removed 6 bases from V and 7 bases from J, with 18 bases in between. The CDR3 covers 15 residues. The CDR3 region is CASRGGAGKTEKLFF. CDR3 nucleotide sequence: TGTGCCAGTAGGGGGGGGGCAGGGAAGACTGAAAAACTGTTTTTT.

As DNA, the CDR3 is TGCGCCAGCAGACTAGCGGGGGTGAGCACAGATACGCAGTATTTT. Translation gives CASRLAGVSTDTQYF. This rearrangement joins TRBV5-1 to TRBJ2-3, with 11 positions matching TRBD2. Germline-derived CDR1 and CDR2 are SGHRS and YFSETQ. This CDR3 spans 15 amino acids. Trimming took 5 bases from V and 0 from J; bases not matched to a gene: 2.

This chain links TRBV5-1 with TRBJ1-4, with D possibly matching TRBD1 (5 bases). In germline, CDR1 is SGHRS, CDR2 YFSETQ. The CDR3 runs to 16 residues. The germline V and J ends were trimmed by 4 bases and 0 bases, with 13 bases remaining between them. CDR3 sequence (DNA): TGCGCCAGCAGCCCGGGGGGGGACCCAACTAATGAAAAACTGTTTTTT. Its translation is CASSPGGDPTNEKLFF.

This clone showed up just a few times. V gene TRBV5-1 combines with J gene TRBJ1-2; 7 nucleotides agree with TRBD1. CDR1 and CDR2 from the germline V gene are SGHRS and YFSETQ. CDR3 length: 16 amino acids. The trim removed 4 bases at V and 7 bases at J, leaving 16 bases unmatched. The chain's CDR3 is CASSKEPGQTVAGYTF. Written as DNA, the CDR3 is TGCGCCAGCAGCAAGGAGCCGGGACAGACGGTCGCTGGCTACACCTTC.

In this sample, this clone turned up a few times. The rearrangement joins TRBV14 to TRBJ1-3, with D tentatively TRBD1 (6 bases). V was pared by 0 bases and J by 7 bases, with 16 bases between. This CDR3 region has 16 residues. The V gene's germline CDR1 is SGHDN and CDR2 FVKESK. CDR3 region: CASSQDRVGANNTIYF. The CDR3 DNA follows: TGTGCCAGCAGCCAAGATCGGGTGGGGGCTAACAACACCATATATTTT.

This clone has only a few counts. The V call is TRBV27, the J call TRBJ2-1; 10 positions match TRBD2. The V segment lost 6 bases and the J segment 9 bases; nucleotides outside the gene matches: 14. Per the germline V gene, CDR1 is MNHEY and CDR2 is SMNVEV (reference sequence). CDR3 length equals 16 residues. The CDR3 region is CASSPPASGSRAEQFF. As DNA, the CDR3 is TGTGCCAGCAGCCCGCCCGCTAGCGGGAGTCGTGCTGAGCAGTTCTTC.

This chain joins TRBV2 and TRBJ1-2, with 12 nucleotides matching TRBD1. V was pared by 2 bases and J by 8 bases, with 12 bases of the junction left unmatched. Looked up from germline, CDR1 is SNHLY and CDR2 is FYNNEI. This CDR3 is built from 17 residues. The CDR3 here is CASSERRGGQGAPGYTF. CDR3 in DNA: TGTGCCAGCAGTGAACGTCGTGGGGGACAGGGGGCGCCCGGCTACACCTTC.

The genes are TRBV5-1 and TRBJ2-5; D perhaps matches TRBD2 (6 bases). This CDR3 has 15 residues. Looked up from germline, CDR1 is SGHRS and CDR2 is YFSETQ. V was cut by 4 bases and J by 3 bases, with 16 bases left in between. The CDR3: CASSVLGGREETQYF. In DNA, the CDR3 is TGCGCCAGCAGCGTCCTGGGAGGACGGGAAGAGACCCAGTACTTC. The full variable domain, rest sourced from reference TRBV5-1 and TRBJ2-5, is KAGVTQTPRYLIKTRGQQVTLSCSPISGHRSVSWYQQTPGQGLQFLFEYFSETQRNKGNFPGRFSGRQFSNSRSEMNVSTLELGDSALYLCASSVLGGREETQYFGPGTRLLVL.

The V gene is TRBV7-2, the J gene TRBJ1-6, with 7 bases fitting TRBD1. The V segment lost 5 bases and the J segment 7 bases; nucleotides outside the gene matches: 5. This CDR3 has 14 residues. Germline-derived CDR1 and CDR2 are SGHTA and FQGNSA. The CDR3 DNA reads TGTGCCAGCAGCCCTGGGACAGCAAATTCACCCCTCCACTTT. Protein product: CASSPGTANSPLHF.

J is TRBJ2-7 and V is TRBV25-1; maybe TRBD1 (5 bases). This CDR3 spans 12 amino acids. Trimming took 8 bases from V and 4 from J, leaving 12 bases between them. CDR1 is MGHDK, CDR2 SYGVNS, per germline. Here the CDR3 reads CASPAGKYEQYF. CDR3 DNA sequence: TGTGCCAGCCCGGCAGGGAAGTACGAGCAGTACTTC.

CDR3 region: CASSLSWPGEKLFF. Here the CDR3 DNA reads TGTGCCAGCAGTTTAAGCTGGCCGGGTGAAAAACTGTTTTTT. The V call is TRBV27, the J call TRBJ1-4; D gene uncertain. V lost 2 bases to trimming and J lost 7 bases, with 11 bases between them. Germline assignment: CDR1 MNHEY and CDR2 SMNVEV (reference sequence). The CDR3 runs 14 residues.

In this sample, this clone turned up a few times. J is TRBJ1-4 and V is TRBV30; 9 nucleotides align to TRBD1. Per the germline V gene, CDR1 is GTSNPN and CDR2 is SVGIG (reference sequence). The CDR3 extends over 15 amino acids. The V segment lost 2 bases and the J segment 8 bases; nucleotides outside the gene matches: 9. CDR3 sequence: CAWSLQGASREKLFF. In nucleotides, the CDR3 is TGTGCCTGGAGTCTACAGGGGGCTAGCAGGGAAAAACTGTTTTTT.

This clone came up a few times. CDR3 residues: CASSFSRVNTEAFF. The CDR3 nucleotides read TGTGCCAGCAGTTTTAGCAGGGTAAACACTGAAGCTTTCTTT. V gene TRBV27 combines with J gene TRBJ1-1, with a tentative D call TRBD1 (5 bases). V was trimmed by 3 bases and J by 2 bases, leaving 10 bases between them. Germline V gene data show CDR1 as MNHEY and CDR2 as SMNVEV (reference sequence). This CDR3 spans 14 amino acids.

This clone was recorded a few times. This chain joins TRBV6-1 and TRBJ1-5; D not certain. The CDR3 totals 12 residues. Looked up from germline, CDR1 is MNHNS and CDR2 is SASEGT. Trimming pared 3 bases from V and 5 bases from J, leaving 5 bases between. CDR3 protein: CASSDGDQPQHF. The CDR3 bases are TGTGCCAGCAGTGACGGGGATCAGCCCCAGCATTTT.

The CDR3 nucleotides read TGTGCCAGCAGCGTAGAAACATCTTCCAATGAGCAGTTCTTC. Protein product: CASSVETSSNEQFF. The chain has TRBV9 and TRBJ2-1; D is uncertain. This CDR3 region has 14 residues. The germline gives CDR1 SGDLS, CDR2 YYNGEE. V lost 0 bases, J lost 6 bases, and 10 bases lay in between.

The rearrangement joins TRBV30 to TRBJ2-2, with D perhaps matching TRBD2 (6 bases). This CDR3 is built from 15 residues. CDR1 and CDR2 from the germline V gene are GTSNPN and SVGIG (reference sequence). The V end was cut by 0 bases, the J end by 6 bases, with 14 bases between. The CDR3 DNA is TGTGCCTGGAGTGTACTCGGGGGAGGAGCCGGGGAGCTGTTTTTT. It yields the protein CAWSVLGGGAGELFF.